This T cell receptor beta chain was captured by sequencing in a study of cytomegalovirus exposure and HLA in healthy donors. Study-level results: In a later analysis, specific HLA alleles were associated with 16,000 or so TCR beta sequences at a 0.05 false discovery rate. In vitro, three CMV-associated chains proved specific for CMV antigens.

This CDR3 spans 15 amino acids. V trimming: 4 bases; J trimming: 5 bases; junction bases outside the gene matches: 9. Germline-derived CDR1 and CDR2 are MGHRA and YSYEKL. Note on this clone: Its antigen remains unidentified.

Vbeta (60) and Jbeta (13) primers were used in the PCR. Authors' data handling: An analysis that came later counted 80 million or so unique TCR beta chains, around 12 million shared. The protocol was immunoSEQ multiplex PCR, while the TCRdb copy is restricted to in-frame clones and leaves out a portion. V, J and clone size are those of that table, while D and trimming were read from the DNA. The repertoire includes approximately 89,000 clones, 69% of them detected once, and around 1.3% sits in the top ten. This clonotype was sampled from a female donor in good health and CMV-seronegative. The V call is TRBV4-1, the J call TRBJ2-5, with TRBD2 matching over 8 bases. The sample consisted of PBMCs. The DNA for the CDR3 is TGCGCCAGCAGCCCCCGGACTAGCATAGGGGAGACCCAGTACTTC. Translation gives CASSPRTSIGETQYF.